What follows describes a single T cell receptor beta chain. Each of the donors was a healthy bone marrow donor. The germline gives CDR1 ENHRY, CDR2 SYGVKD. V shed 8 bases and J shed 0 bases, with 16 bases lying between them. The CDR3 is 15 residues long. Use of 60 Vbeta and 13 Jbeta primers characterized the PCR. Produced via immunoSEQ multiplex PCR; TCRdb's table is partial and in-frame only. The sample lists about 160,000 clones; roughly 80% were seen once. This specimen belongs to a study of cytomegalovirus exposure and HLA in healthy donors. Sequenced sample: PBMCs. The chain joins TRBV10-3 to TRBJ1-1; D gene unclear. This TCR came from a middle-aged man in good health and CMV-seronegative. In DNA form, the CDR3 reads TGTGCCATCGGTCCCCGGGGTGGGATGAACACTGAAGCTTTCTTT. Its protein product is CAIGPRGGMNTEAFF.